These T cell receptor beta chains were read from a single sample in a study of blood T cell repertoires in COVID-19. Profiling relied on immunoSEQ multiplex PCR, and the TCRdb table lists in-frame clones only, not all of them. Of 200,000 to 250,000 clones in the sample, 85% to 90% were seen once. The sequenced material came from PBMCs or T cells enriched from blood (not recorded which). The receptor set was obtained from a man over 45 who had been exposed to COVID-19. Each CDR3 is given without its conserved first and last residue. A D gene is named only where the DNA matches it firmly. Clone size is shown for a subset of rows, as once, few, many or a class of expanded clone.

D gene,clone size,V gene,CDR3 protein
TRBD1,NA,TRBV11-3,ASSEGQGASQETQY
TRBD2,NA,TRBV9,ASSVDGGRAMGGELF
NA,NA,TRBV4-1,ASSLTRDTGELF
NA,once,TRBV19,ASSRPGQNTGELF
TRBD1,NA,TRBV20-1,SASRQGTYEQY
NA,few,TRBV30,AWSVGPRGTEAF
TRBD1,NA,TRBV19,AIAGSRGNEQF
TRBD1,NA,TRBV7-9,ASSYDGTGLYEQY
NA,once,TRBV7-9,ASSSSYYEQY
NA,once,TRBV20-1,SARELEKLF
TRBD1,NA,TRBV27,ASRDRWNQPQH
NA,NA,TRBV28,ASRPPTGMDGNTIY
TRBD1,NA,TRBV4-2,ASSQAPQGVYGYT
TRBD1,NA,TRBV5-4,ASRLTGGSYNEQF
TRBD1,NA,TRBV9,ASSQSTGGSAF
TRBD1,NA,TRBV29-1,SVEEDRGYGYT
TRBD1,NA,TRBV5-1,ASSTGQGEEKLF
NA,NA,TRBV2,ASCYADTQY
NA,NA,TRBV5-1,ASSLAQGVTGELF
TRBD1,NA,TRBV5-1,ASSLAGTGVYGYT
NA,few,TRBV28,ASSQDRQKQY
TRBD1,NA,TRBV7-9,ASSPVFRTGVGNTIY
NA,NA,TRBV5-1,ASSLYDRDANYGYT
NA,NA,TRBV7-8,ASSLDTGAEAF
TRBD1,NA,TRBV5-6,ASSLGDRGDNSPLH
TRBD2,NA,TRBV7-9,ASSFAGGLQETQY
TRBD1,NA,TRBV9,ASSVGQGITGELF
NA,NA,TRBV18,ASSPPSRIQETQY
NA,NA,TRBV6-6,ASFAGRSPLH
TRBD1,once,TRBV5-1,ASSSLTTGSGTEAF
NA,NA,TRBV27,ASSFDQRMNTEAF
NA,NA,TRBV19,ASIGGLAREAF
NA,NA,TRBV5-6,ASNTRGSYEQY
NA,once,TRBV3-1/TRBV3-2,ASSRSWAYMGANTEAF
NA,NA,TRBV3-1/TRBV3-2,ASSQDSGQPQH
NA,NA,TRBV27,ASSAYRSSGANVLT
NA,NA,TRBV2,ASSYDNEQF
NA,NA,TRBV15,ATSRRDTMNTEAF
TRBD1,NA,TRBV7-3,ASSLGGTGMNTEAF
TRBD1,NA,TRBV18,ASSPRTGAGTEAF
TRBD1,few,TRBV7-2,ASSPRQGALSGNTIY
TRBD2,NA,TRBV5-4,ASSSDLGLAGGFSLF
NA,NA,TRBV15,ATSRVIRAF
NA,NA,TRBV4-2,ASSHRGGGTNEKLF